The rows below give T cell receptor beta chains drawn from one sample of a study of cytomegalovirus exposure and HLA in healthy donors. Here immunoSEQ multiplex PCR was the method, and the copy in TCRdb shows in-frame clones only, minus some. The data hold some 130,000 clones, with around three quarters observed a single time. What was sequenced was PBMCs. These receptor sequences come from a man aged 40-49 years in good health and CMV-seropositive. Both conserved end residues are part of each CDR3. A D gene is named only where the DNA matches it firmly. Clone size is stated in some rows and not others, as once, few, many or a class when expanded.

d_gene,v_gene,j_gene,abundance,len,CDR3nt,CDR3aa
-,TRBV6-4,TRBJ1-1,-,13,TGTGCCAGCAGTGAGGGACAGAACACTGAAGCTTTCTTT,CASSEGQNTEAFF
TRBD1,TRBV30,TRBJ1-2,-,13,TGTGCCGGGCCGGGACAGGAACTTGTGGGCTACACCTTC,CAGPGQELVGYTF
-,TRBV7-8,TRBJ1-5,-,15,TGTGCCAGCAGCTCGTTCATGAGGGGGTATCAGCCCCAGCATTTT,CASSSFMRGYQPQHF
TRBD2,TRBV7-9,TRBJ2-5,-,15,TGTGCCAGCAGGCTAGCGGGAGGCGGGCAAGAGACCCAGTACTTC,CASRLAGGGQETQYF
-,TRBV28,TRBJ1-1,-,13,TGTGCCAGCAGTTTTACAGAGAACACTGAAGCTTTCTTT,CASSFTENTEAFF
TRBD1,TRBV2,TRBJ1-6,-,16,TGTGCCAGCAGTCCGACAGGGGGCTGGGATAATTCACCCCTCCACTTT,CASSPTGGWDNSPLHF
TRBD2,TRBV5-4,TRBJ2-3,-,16,TGTGCCAGCAGCTCGGGACTAGCGGGAGTCGTAGATACGCAGTATTTT,CASSSGLAGVVDTQYF
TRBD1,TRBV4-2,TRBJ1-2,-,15,TGTGCCAGCAGCCAAGCCCAGCAGGGGGCTTTTGGCTACACCTTC,CASSQAQQGAFGYTF
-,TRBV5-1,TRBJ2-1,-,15,TGCGCCAGCAGCTCCCTAGCCGCAACTTACAATGAGCAGTTCTTC,CASSSLAATYNEQFF
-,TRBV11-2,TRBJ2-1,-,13,TGTGCCAGCAGCTTAGCCGGGGGAAATGAGCAGTTCTTC,CASSLAGGNEQFF
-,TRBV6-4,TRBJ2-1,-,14,TGTGCCAGCAGGGGAGGGGGGTTAATCCGTGAGCAGTTCTTC,CASRGGGLIREQFF
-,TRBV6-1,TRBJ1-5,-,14,TGTGCCAGCAGTGAAGCGGGCAGAAATCAGCCCCAGCATTTT,CASSEAGRNQPQHF
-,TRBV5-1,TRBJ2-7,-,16,TGCGCCAGCAGCTTGTCACCGGGAGTAACCTCCTACGAGCAGTACTTC,CASSLSPGVTSYEQYF
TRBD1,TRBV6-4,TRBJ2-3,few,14,TGTGCCAGCAGTGACGGACAGGGGGGGAATACGCAGTATTTT,CASSDGQGGNTQYF
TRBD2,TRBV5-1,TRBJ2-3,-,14,TGCGCCAGCAGCTTGGGGCGGGGGATGGATACGCAGTATTTT,CASSLGRGMDTQYF
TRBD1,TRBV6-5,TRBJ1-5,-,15,TGCGCCAGCAGCCCAACAGGGGGCGGCAATCAGCCCCAGCATTTT,CASSPTGGGNQPQHF
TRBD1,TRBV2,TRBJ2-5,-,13,TGTGCCAGCAGAGGGACAGGAGGGGAGACCCAGTACTTC,CASRGTGGETQYF
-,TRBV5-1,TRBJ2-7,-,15,TGCGCCAGCAGCTTGGTCGGGGGGCCCATCTACGAGCAGTACTTC,CASSLVGGPIYEQYF
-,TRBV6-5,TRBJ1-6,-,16,TGTGCCAGCAGTTATGTTCCCCACGACAACACTTCACCCCTCCACTTT,CASSYVPHDNTSPLHF
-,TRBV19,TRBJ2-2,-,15,TGTGCCAGTAGTCCCAGGGTTGATTCGACCGGGGAGCTGTTTTTT,CASSPRVDSTGELFF
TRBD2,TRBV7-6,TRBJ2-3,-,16,TGTGCCAGCAGCCCCCCTTCTAGCGGAGACACAGATACGCAGTATTTT,CASSPPSSGDTDTQYF
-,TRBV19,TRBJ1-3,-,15,TGTGCCAGCGCTTATCAGACAGTGGCCGGAAACACCATATATTTT,CASAYQTVAGNTIYF
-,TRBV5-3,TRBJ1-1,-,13,TGTGCCAGAAGCCGCGGACAGAGGGGTGAAGCTTTCTTT,CARSRGQRGEAFF
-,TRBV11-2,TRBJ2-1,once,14,TGTGCCAGCATGAGGGACACTCTATACAATGAGCAGTTCTTC,CASMRDTLYNEQFF
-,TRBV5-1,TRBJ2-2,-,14,TGCGCCAGCAGCTGGCCCCTCAACACCGGGGAGCTGTTTTTT,CASSWPLNTGELFF
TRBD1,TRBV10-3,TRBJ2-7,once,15,TGTGCCATCAGTGAGTCGGAGGGACAGGGGTTCGAGCAGTACTTC,CAISESEGQGFEQYF
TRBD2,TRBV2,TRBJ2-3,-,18,TGTGCCAGCAGAACAGGACTAGCGGGAGTCGGGGGCACAGATACGCAGTATTTT,CASRTGLAGVGGTDTQYF
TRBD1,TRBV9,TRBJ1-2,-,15,TGTGCCAGCAGCGCCGGACAGGGAGGAAACTATGGCTACACCTTC,CASSAGQGGNYGYTF
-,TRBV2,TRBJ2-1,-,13,TGTGCCAGCTTCACAGGAGGGCATAATGAGCAGTTCTTC,CASFTGGHNEQFF
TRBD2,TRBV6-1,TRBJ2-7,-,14,TGTGCCAGCAAACTTAGCGGGAGGGCTTACGAGCAGTACTTC,CASKLSGRAYEQYF
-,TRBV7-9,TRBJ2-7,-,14,TGTGCCAGCAGCTTAGTGGGAGACTCCTACGAGCAGTACTTC,CASSLVGDSYEQYF
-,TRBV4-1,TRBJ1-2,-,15,TGCGCCAGCAGCCAAGACAGGACAGCTAACTATGGCTACACCTTC,CASSQDRTANYGYTF
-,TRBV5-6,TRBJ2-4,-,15,TGTGCCAGCAGCTTCGGGGCCCCGGGGGAAAACATTCAGTACTTC,CASSFGAPGENIQYF
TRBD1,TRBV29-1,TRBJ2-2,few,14,TGCAGCGGCCGACCTGACAGGGGGACCGGGGAGCTGTTTTTT,CSGRPDRGTGELFF
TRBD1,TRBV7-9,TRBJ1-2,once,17,TGTGCCAGCAGCTCCGGGGGGGACAGGGGGCAGAACTATGGCTACACCTTC,CASSSGGDRGQNYGYTF
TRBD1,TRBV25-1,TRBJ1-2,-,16,TGTGCCAGCAGTGCGGGACAGGGATTAGCTAACTATGGCTACACCTTC,CASSAGQGLANYGYTF
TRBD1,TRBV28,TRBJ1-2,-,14,TGTGCCAGCAGTACAGGGGGCGACAACTATGGCTACACCTTC,CASSTGGDNYGYTF
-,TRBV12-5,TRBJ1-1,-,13,TGTGCTAGTGGCCTCGAGTTGAACACTGAAGCTTTCTTT,CASGLELNTEAFF
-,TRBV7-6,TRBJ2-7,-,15,TGTGCCAGCAGCTTAGTGGGGGCCAGTGCCAACGAGCAGTACTTC,CASSLVGASANEQYF
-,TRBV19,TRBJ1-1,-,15,TGTGCCAGTAGTAGAATGGCAGGGGTGACCGAAGAAGCTTTCTTT,CASSRMAGVTEEAFF
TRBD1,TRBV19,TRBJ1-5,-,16,TGTGCCAGTAAACCCGGGACAGGGTCTAGCAATCAGCCCCAGCATTTT,CASKPGTGSSNQPQHF